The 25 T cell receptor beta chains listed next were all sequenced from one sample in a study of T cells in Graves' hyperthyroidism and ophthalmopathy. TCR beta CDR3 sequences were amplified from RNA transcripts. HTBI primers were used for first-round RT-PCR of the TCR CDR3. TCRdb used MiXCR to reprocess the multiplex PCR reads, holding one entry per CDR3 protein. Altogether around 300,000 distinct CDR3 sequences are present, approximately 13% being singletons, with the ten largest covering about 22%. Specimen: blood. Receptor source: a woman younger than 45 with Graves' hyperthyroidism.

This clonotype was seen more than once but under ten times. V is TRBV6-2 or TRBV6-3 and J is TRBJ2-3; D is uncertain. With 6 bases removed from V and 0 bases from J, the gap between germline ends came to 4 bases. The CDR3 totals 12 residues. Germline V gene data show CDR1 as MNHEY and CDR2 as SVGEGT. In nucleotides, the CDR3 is TGTGCCAGCAGAGCGAGCACAGATACGCAGTATTTT. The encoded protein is CASRASTDTQYF.

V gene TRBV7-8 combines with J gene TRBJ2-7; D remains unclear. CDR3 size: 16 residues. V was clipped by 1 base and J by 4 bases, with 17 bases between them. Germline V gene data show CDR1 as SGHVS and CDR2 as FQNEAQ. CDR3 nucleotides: TGTGCCAGCAGCTTAGTAGCCCTCCCCACATATTACGAGCAGTACTTC. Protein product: CASSLVALPTYYEQYF.

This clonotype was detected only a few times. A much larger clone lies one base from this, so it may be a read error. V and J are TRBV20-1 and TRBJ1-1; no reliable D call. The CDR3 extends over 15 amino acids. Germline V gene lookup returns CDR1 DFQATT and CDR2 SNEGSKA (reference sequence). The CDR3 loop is CSAKGSPPGNTEASF. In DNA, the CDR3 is TGCAGTGCTAAAGGGTCACCCCCGGGGAACACTGAAGCTTCCTTT.

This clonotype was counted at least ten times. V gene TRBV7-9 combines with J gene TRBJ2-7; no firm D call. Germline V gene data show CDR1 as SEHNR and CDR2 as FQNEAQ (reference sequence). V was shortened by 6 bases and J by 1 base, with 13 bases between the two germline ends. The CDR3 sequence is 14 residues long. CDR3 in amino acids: CASSYPTQSYEQYF. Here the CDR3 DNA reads TGTGCCAGCAGTTACCCGACACAATCCTACGAGCAGTACTTC.

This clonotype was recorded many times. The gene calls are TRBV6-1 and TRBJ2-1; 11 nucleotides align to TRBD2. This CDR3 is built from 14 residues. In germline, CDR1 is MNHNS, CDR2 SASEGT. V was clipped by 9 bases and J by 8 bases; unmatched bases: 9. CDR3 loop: CASRTSGRGDEQFF. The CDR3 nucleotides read TGTGCCAGTCGGACTAGCGGGCGGGGCGATGAGCAGTTCTTC.

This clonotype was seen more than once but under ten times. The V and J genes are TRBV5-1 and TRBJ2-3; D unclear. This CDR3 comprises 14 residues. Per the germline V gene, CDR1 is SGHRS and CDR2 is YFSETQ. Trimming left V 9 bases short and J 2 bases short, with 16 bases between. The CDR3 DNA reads TGCGCCACCCGGCCGGACGGCTCCACAGATACGCAGTATTTT. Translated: CATRPDGSTDTQYF.

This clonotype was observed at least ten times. Written as DNA, the CDR3 is TGTGCCAGCAGCTTGGGGAGTAGTGCCCCTACCGAGCAGTACTTC. It translates to CASSLGSSAPTEQYF. The V gene is TRBV11-3, the J gene TRBJ2-7, with D possibly matching TRBD2 (5 bases). The CDR3 is made up of 15 amino acids. Trimming took off 3 bases at V and 6 bases at J, with 18 bases between the two ends. In germline, CDR1 is SGHNT, CDR2 YENEEA.

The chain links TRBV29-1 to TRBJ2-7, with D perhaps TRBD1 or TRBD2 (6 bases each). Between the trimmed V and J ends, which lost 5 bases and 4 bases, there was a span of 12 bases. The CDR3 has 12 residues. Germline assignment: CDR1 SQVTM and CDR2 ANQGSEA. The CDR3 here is CSVKEGDYEQYF. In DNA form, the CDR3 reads TGCAGCGTTAAGGAGGGGGATTACGAGCAGTACTTC.

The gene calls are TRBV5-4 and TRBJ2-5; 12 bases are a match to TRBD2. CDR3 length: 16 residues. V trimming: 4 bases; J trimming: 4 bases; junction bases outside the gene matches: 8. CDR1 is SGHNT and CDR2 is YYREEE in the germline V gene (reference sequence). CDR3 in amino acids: CASSLRLAGVGETQYF. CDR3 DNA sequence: TGTGCCAGCAGCCTGCGACTAGCGGGAGTAGGAGAGACCCAGTACTTC.

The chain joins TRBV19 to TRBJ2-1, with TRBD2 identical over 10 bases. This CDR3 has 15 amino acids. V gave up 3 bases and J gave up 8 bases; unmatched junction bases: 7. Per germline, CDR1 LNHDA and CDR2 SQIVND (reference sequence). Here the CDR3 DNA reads TGTGCCAGTAGTATCCCTAGCGGGAGTAACTATGAGCAGTTCTTC. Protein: CASSIPSGSNYEQFF.

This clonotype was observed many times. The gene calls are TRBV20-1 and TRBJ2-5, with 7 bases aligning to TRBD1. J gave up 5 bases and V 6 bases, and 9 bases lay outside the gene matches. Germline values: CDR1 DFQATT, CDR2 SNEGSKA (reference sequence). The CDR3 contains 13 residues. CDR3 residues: CSAPTGTIETQYF. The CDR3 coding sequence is TGCAGTGCGCCGACAGGGACGATTGAGACCCAGTACTTC.

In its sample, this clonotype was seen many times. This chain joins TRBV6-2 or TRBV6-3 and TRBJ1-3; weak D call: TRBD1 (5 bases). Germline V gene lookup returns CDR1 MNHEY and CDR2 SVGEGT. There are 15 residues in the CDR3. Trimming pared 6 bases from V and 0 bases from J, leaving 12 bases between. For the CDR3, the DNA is TGTGCCAGCAGACTCTACAGGAGCTCTGGAAACACCATATATTTT. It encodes CASRLYRSSGNTIYF.

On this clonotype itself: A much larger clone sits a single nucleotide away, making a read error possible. CDR3 DNA: TGTCCCAGCAGGGAGGGACAGGCCAATCAGCCCCAGCATTTT. Protein: CPSREGQANQPQHF. This chain uses TRBV6-1 with TRBJ1-5, with 8 positions matching TRBD1. This CDR3 has 14 amino acids. CDR1 is MNHNS, CDR2 SASEGT, per germline.

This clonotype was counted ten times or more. CDR3 in DNA: TGTGCCAGCAGCTTACGGGCGGGAGGGCCGTACGAGCAGTACTTC. Translated: CASSLRAGGPYEQYF. The chain uses TRBV11-2 and TRBJ2-7; TRBD2 agrees at 9 bases. The length of the CDR3 is 15 residues. The V gene end was trimmed by 2 bases and the J gene end by 4 bases; junction bases not matched to a gene: 6. Germline V gene data show CDR1 as SGHAT and CDR2 as FQNNGV.

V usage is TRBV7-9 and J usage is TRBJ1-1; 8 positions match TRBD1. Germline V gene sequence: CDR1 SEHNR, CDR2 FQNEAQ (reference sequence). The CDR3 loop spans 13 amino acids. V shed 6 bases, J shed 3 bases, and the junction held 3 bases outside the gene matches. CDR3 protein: CASRQTGDTEAFF. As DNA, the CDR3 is TGTGCCAGCAGACAGACAGGGGACACTGAAGCTTTCTTT.

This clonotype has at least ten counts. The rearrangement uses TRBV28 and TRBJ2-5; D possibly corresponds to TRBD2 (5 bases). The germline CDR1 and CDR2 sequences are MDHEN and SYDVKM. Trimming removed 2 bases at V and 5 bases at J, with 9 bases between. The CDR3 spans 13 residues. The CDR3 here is CASSLRTGETQYF. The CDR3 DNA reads TGTGCCAGCAGTTTAAGGACGGGGGAGACCCAGTACTTC. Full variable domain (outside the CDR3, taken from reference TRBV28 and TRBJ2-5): DVKVTQSSRYLVKRTGEKVFLECVQDMDHENMFWYRQDPGLGLRLIYFSYDVKMKEKGDIPEGYSVSREKKERFSLILESASTNQTSMYLCASSLRTGETQYFGPGTRLLVL.

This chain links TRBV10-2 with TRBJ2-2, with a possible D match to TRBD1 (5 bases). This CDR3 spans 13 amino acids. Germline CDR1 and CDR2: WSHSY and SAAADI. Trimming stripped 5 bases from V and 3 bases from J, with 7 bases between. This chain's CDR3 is CASSFRDTGELFF. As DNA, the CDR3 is TGCGCCAGCAGTTTCAGGGACACCGGGGAGCTGTTTTTT.

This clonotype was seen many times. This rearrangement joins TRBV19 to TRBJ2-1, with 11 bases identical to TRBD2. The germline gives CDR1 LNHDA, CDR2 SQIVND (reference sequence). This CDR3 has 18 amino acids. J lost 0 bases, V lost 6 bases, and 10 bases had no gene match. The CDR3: CASRSRSGRGSSYNEQFF. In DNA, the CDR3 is TGTGCCAGTAGAAGCCGTAGCGGGAGGGGTAGCTCCTACAATGAGCAGTTCTTC.

CDR3 sequence (DNA): TGCAGTGCTAACCTCCCAGAGAACACTGAAGCTTTCTTT. Translation gives CSANLPENTEAFF. The chain uses TRBV20-1 and TRBJ1-1; D is undetermined. This CDR3 contains 13 residues. Trimming removed 4 bases at V and 1 base at J, with 10 bases between. Germline-derived CDR1 and CDR2 are DFQATT and SNEGSKA (reference sequence).

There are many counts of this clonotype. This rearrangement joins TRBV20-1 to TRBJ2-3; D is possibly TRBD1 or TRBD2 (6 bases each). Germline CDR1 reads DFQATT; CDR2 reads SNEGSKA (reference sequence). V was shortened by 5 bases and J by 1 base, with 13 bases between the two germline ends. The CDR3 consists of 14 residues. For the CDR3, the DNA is TGCAGTGCTCCTAAGGGGGGAGGCACAGATACGCAGTATTTT. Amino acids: CSAPKGGGTDTQYF.

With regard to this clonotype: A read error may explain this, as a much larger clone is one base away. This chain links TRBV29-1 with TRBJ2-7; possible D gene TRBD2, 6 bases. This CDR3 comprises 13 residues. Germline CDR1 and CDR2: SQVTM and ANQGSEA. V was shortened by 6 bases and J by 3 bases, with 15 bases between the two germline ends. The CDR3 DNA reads TGCAGCGTGGGGGAGGCCTACATCTACGAGCAGTACTTC. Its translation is CSVGEAYIYEQYF.

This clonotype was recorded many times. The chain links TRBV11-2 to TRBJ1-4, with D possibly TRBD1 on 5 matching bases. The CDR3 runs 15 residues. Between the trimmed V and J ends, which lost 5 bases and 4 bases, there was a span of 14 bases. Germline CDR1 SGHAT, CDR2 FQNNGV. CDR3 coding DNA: TGTGCCAGCAGCACATACGGGACGAATAATGAAAAACTGTTTTTT. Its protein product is CASSTYGTNNEKLFF.

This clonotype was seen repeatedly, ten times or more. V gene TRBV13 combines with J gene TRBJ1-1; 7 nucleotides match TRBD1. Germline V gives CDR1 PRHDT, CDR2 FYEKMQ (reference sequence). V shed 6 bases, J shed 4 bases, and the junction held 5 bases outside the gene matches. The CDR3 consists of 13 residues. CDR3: CASRDRILTEAFF. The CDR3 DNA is TGTGCCAGCAGGGACAGGATCCTCACTGAAGCTTTCTTT.

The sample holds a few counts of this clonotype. For the CDR3, the DNA is TGTGCCAGCAGTGAAGCGCTTCGGCGAGCGGGGATAGCCAAAAACATTCAGTACTTC. Translated: CASSEALRRAGIAKNIQYF. This rearrangement joins TRBV6-1 to TRBJ2-4, with 7 bases that match TRBD2. V lost 0 bases and J lost 0; bases outside the gene matches: 11. Germline CDR1 and CDR2: MNHNS and SASEGT. The CDR3 consists of 19 residues.

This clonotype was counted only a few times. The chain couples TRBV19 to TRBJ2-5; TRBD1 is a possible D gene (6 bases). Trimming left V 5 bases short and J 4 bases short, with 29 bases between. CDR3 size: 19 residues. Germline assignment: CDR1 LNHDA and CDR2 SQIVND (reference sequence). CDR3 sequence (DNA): TGTGCCAGTAGTCCTCAGACAGGAGCCATGTTATCGTCTCCAGAGACCCAGTACTTC. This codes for CASSPQTGAMLSSPETQYF.